The entry below describes one T cell receptor beta chain. Its antigen is still unknown. CDR1 is SGHNT, CDR2 YYREEE, per germline (reference sequence). The CDR3 runs 14 residues. V was shortened by 0 bases and J by 5 bases, with 11 bases between the two germline ends. PCR involved 60 Vbeta and 13 Jbeta primers. Sequencing was performed with immunoSEQ multiplex PCR; in TCRdb, only in-frame clones are kept and a portion is missing. The top ten hold 20% of the sample, which has approximately 120,000 clones, around four fifths seen once. The sample comes from a study of cytomegalovirus exposure and HLA in healthy donors. General study results and limits: HLA restriction was apparent for most CMV-associated TCR beta chains in a later analysis.

The V gene is TRBV5-4, the J gene TRBJ2-5; D is possibly TRBD1 (6 bases). The TCR comes from a man between 18 and 35 years old in good health and CMV-seropositive. Sequencing was carried out using PBMCs. CDR3 residues: CASSLDPGAETQYF. The CDR3 DNA is TGTGCCAGCAGCTTGGATCCAGGGGCCGAGACCCAGTACTTC.